This TCR beta chain originates from a study of blood T cell repertoires in COVID-19. Data came from immunoSEQ multiplex PCR; TCRdb stores just in-frame clones and leaves some out. The sample has under 200,000 clones; about 86% are singletons. The CDR3 consists of 14 residues. CDR1 and CDR2 (germline): SEHNR, FQNEAQ (reference sequence). Trimming left V 4 bases short and J 4 bases short, with 10 bases between. Sequencing input: peripheral blood. This sequence was found in a man aged 18 to 29 with acute or convalescent COVID-19. The rearrangement uses TRBV7-9 and TRBJ2-2; possibly TRBD2 for D (6 bases). In DNA form, the CDR3 reads TGTGCCAGCAGCTCCTACGGGGGCACCGGGGAGCTGTTTTTT. It codes for CASSSYGGTGELFF.